Below, 21 T cell receptor beta chains from the same sample are listed, as sequenced in a study of cytomegalovirus exposure and HLA in healthy donors. The PCR was carried out with 60 Vbeta primers and 13 Jbeta primers. Only in-frame clones appear in the TCRdb table, and some are missing; sequencing was by immunoSEQ multiplex PCR. The sample yields around 180,000 clones, approximately 86% seen once. What was sequenced was PBMCs. These receptors were collected from a woman aged 18-35 years in good health and CMV-seronegative.

The chain recombines TRBV5-4 with TRBJ2-3; D is ambiguous. Germline V lookup: CDR1 SGHNT, CDR2 YYREEE (reference sequence). The ends were cut back, 0 bases at V and 2 bases at J, with 7 bases in the middle. The CDR3 consists of 14 residues. The CDR3 bases are TGTGCCAGCAGCTTGGGAGGAATCACAGATACGCAGTATTTT. Protein sequence: CASSLGGITDTQYF.

This clone was found once. The gene calls are TRBV9 and TRBJ1-2; the D gene is possibly TRBD1 (5 bases). From germline, CDR1 is SGDLS and CDR2 YYNGEE. The germline V and J ends were trimmed by 7 bases and 8 bases, with 12 bases remaining between them. The CDR3 extends over 11 amino acids. The chain's CDR3 is CASSYGGGYTF. The CDR3 DNA reads as TGTGCCAGCTCCTACGGGGGAGGCTACACCTTC. Together with reference TRBV9 and TRBJ1-2, the CDR3 gives the full variable domain: DSGVTQTPKHLITATGQRVTLRCSPRSGDLSVYWYQQSLDQGLQFLIQYYNGEERAKGNILERFSAQQFPDLHSELNLSSLELGDSALYFCASSYGGGYTFGSGTRLTVV.

V usage is TRBV10-1 and J usage is TRBJ2-6, with 7 bases matching TRBD1. The J segment lost 0 bases and the V segment lost 5 bases, leaving 4 bases of the junction unmatched. Germline V gives CDR1 WNHNN, CDR2 SYGVQD (reference sequence). The CDR3 consists of 16 residues. The chain's CDR3 is CASSRDSRSGANVLTF. The DNA for the CDR3 is TGCGCCAGCAGTCGGGACAGCCGCTCTGGGGCCAACGTCCTGACTTTC.

The rearrangement uses TRBV27 and TRBJ2-7; 9 positions match TRBD1. Germline V gives CDR1 MNHEY, CDR2 SMNVEV (reference sequence). This CDR3 contains 14 residues. Trimming removed 6 bases from V and 6 bases from J; junction bases left unmatched: 9. In DNA form, the CDR3 reads TGTGCCAGCAGCCGCTGGGGACAGGGTCGCGAGCAGTACTTC. Translating it yields CASSRWGQGREQYF.

V gene TRBV19 combines with J gene TRBJ2-7; 7 nucleotides match TRBD2. This CDR3 is 17 amino acids long. V shed 0 bases and J 5 bases; nucleotides not matched to a gene: 13. Germline V gene sequence: CDR1 LNHDA, CDR2 SQIVND (reference sequence). The CDR3 loop reads CASSIERLVGGRNEQYF. The CDR3 nucleotides are TGTGCCAGTAGTATAGAGAGACTAGTGGGCGGGAGAAACGAGCAGTACTTC. Full variable domain (rest looked up from reference TRBV19 and TRBJ2-7): DGGITQSPKYLFRKEGQNVTLSCEQNLNHDAMYWYRQDPGQGLRLIYYSQIVNDFQKGDIAEGYSVSREKKESFPLTVTSAQKNPTAFYLCASSIERLVGGRNEQYFGPGTRLTVT.

The chain employs TRBV10-1 and TRBJ2-3, with TRBD2 matching 7 bases. Germline V gene sequence: CDR1 WNHNN, CDR2 SYGVQD (reference sequence). V was pared by 5 bases and J by 4 bases, with 12 bases of the junction left unmatched. This CDR3 has 16 amino acids. The CDR3 sequence is CASSSVSGGRADTQYF. For the CDR3, the DNA is TGCGCCAGCAGTTCAGTCTCGGGGGGAAGGGCAGATACGCAGTATTTT.

This clone was recorded only once. The CDR3 DNA reads as TGTGCCAGCAGCGTAGCTGGCGGGGTAGTTTACGAGCAGTACTTC. Its translation: CASSVAGGVVYEQYF. V usage is TRBV9 and J usage is TRBJ2-7, with a weak D call TRBD2 (6 bases). The CDR3 length is 15 residues. V was shortened by 0 bases and J by 4 bases, with 14 bases between the two germline ends. CDR1 and CDR2 from the germline V gene are SGDLS and YYNGEE.

This chain links TRBV25-1 with TRBJ1-6; 9 positions match TRBD1. The CDR3 consists of 16 residues. Looked up from germline, CDR1 is MGHDK and CDR2 is SYGVNS. The junction had 6 bases not matched to a gene; V was cut back by 5 bases and J by 4 bases. The CDR3 region has the DNA TGTGCCAGCAGTAGGGACAGGGAGATTTATAATTCACCCCTCCACTTT. Its translation is CASSRDREIYNSPLHF.

V is TRBV13 and J is TRBJ2-7; the D gene is possibly TRBD1 (6 bases). Deletions cut 5 bases from V and 4 bases from J, with 12 bases between. The CDR3 consists of 13 residues. The germline CDR1 and CDR2 sequences are PRHDT and FYEKMQ (reference sequence). The CDR3 sequence is CASSGGRAYEQYF. The CDR3 bases are TGTGCCAGCAGCGGGGGCAGGGCATACGAGCAGTACTTC. Full variable domain (outside the CDR3, taken from reference TRBV13 and TRBJ2-7): AAGVIQSPRHLIKEKRETATLKCYPIPRHDTVYWYQQGPGQDPQFLISFYEKMQSDKGSIPDRFSAQQFSDYHSELNMSSLELGDSALYFCASSGGRAYEQYFGPGTRLTVT.

CDR3 loop: CASSPLAGAYEQYF. The CDR3 coding sequence is TGTGCCAGCTCACCATTAGCGGGAGCCTACGAGCAGTACTTC. The V call is TRBV18, the J call TRBJ2-7; 9 bases are a match to TRBD2. V dropped 2 bases and J dropped 2; count of bases not matched to a gene: 1. The CDR3 is 14 residues long. CDR1 is KGHSH and CDR2 is LQKENI in the germline V gene.

This chain joins TRBV4-2 and TRBJ1-3, with 9 bases aligning to TRBD1. The CDR3 loop spans 16 amino acids. Losses at the gene ends were 1 base for V and 1 base for J; bases not matched to a gene: 2. Germline loops: CDR1 LGHNA, CDR2 YNFKEQ. CDR3: CASSQAQGASGNTIYF. The CDR3 DNA follows: TGTGCCAGCAGCCAAGCACAGGGGGCGTCTGGAAACACCATATATTTT.

This chain connects TRBV7-9 to TRBJ2-1, with 9 bases aligning to TRBD1. The V gene end was trimmed by 3 bases and the J gene end by 8 bases; junction bases not matched to a gene: 8. This CDR3 contains 15 residues. The germline V gene encodes CDR1 SEHNR and CDR2 FQNEAQ (reference sequence). The CDR3 DNA is TGTGCCAGCAGCTTTTTTGGGACAGGGAGCGATGAGCAGTTCTTC. Translated: CASSFFGTGSDEQFF.

The rearrangement uses TRBV28 and TRBJ1-2, with 8 bases identical to TRBD1. V gave up 5 bases and J gave up 7 bases; unmatched junction bases: 12. Germline assignment: CDR1 MDHEN and CDR2 SYDVKM. There are 15 residues in the CDR3. The CDR3 spells CASSPTLGQGGGYTF. CDR3 sequence (DNA): TGTGCCAGCAGTCCCACCCTCGGACAGGGAGGTGGCTACACCTTC.

V and J are TRBV6-6 and TRBJ2-7; no reliable D call. The CDR3 has 14 residues. V dropped 2 bases and J dropped 2 bases, with 10 bases sitting between them. Germline CDR1 reads MNHNY; CDR2 reads SVGAGI (reference sequence). CDR3 in DNA: TGTGCCAGCAGTTACCAGAGGATGACCTACGAGCAGTACTTC. Translating gives CASSYQRMTYEQYF.

The V call is TRBV7-9, the J call TRBJ2-1; 7 bases fit TRBD2. This CDR3 is 13 amino acids long. V trimming: 2 bases; J trimming: 8 bases; junction bases outside the gene matches: 3. Germline CDR1 reads SEHNR; CDR2 reads FQNEAQ (reference sequence). CDR3 residues: CASSLRREYEQFF. As DNA, the CDR3 is TGTGCCAGCAGCTTAAGGCGGGAGTATGAGCAGTTCTTC.

The chain recombines TRBV10-3 with TRBJ2-7, with a possible D match to TRBD2 (5 bases). Trimming shortened V by 6 bases and J by 2 bases, and 14 bases separated the two germline ends. The CDR3 has 14 residues. Germline values: CDR1 ENHRY, CDR2 SYGVKD. This CDR3 reads CAIRDGRAPYEQYF. The CDR3 DNA reads as TGTGCCATCAGGGATGGGCGGGCCCCCTACGAGCAGTACTTC.

The chain uses TRBV5-8 and TRBJ1-4; D gene uncertain. The CDR3 sequence is 14 residues long. The germline V gene encodes CDR1 SGHTS and CDR2 YDEGEE. Between the trimmed V and J ends, which lost 0 bases and 0 bases, there was a span of 3 bases. CDR3 residues: CASSLGATNEKLFF. CDR3 sequence (DNA): TGTGCCAGCAGCTTGGGCGCAACTAATGAAAAACTGTTTTTT.

The J gene is TRBJ2-7, the V gene TRBV4-3; D might be TRBD1 (5 bases). The CDR3 extends over 13 amino acids. Trimming removed 2 bases at V and 3 bases at J, with 8 bases between. Germline lookup yields CDR1 LGHNA and CDR2 YSLEER. The CDR3 DNA sequence: TGCGCCAGCAGCCAATTCACAGGCTACGAGCAGTACTTC. Its protein is CASSQFTGYEQYF.

The J gene is TRBJ1-6, the V gene TRBV2, with TRBD1 identical over 8 bases. After removal of 6 bases from V and 10 bases from J, the junction contained 8 bases not matched to a gene. The CDR3 totals 14 residues. Germline assignment: CDR1 SNHLY and CDR2 FYNNEI. The CDR3 loop is CASSSGQGNSPLHF. CDR3 DNA sequence: TGTGCCAGCAGCTCCGGACAGGGAAACTCACCCCTCCACTTT.

The rearrangement links TRBV11-2 to TRBJ2-5; TRBD2 might be the D (5 bases). Trimming cost V 4 bases and J 5 bases, with 20 bases left between them. The CDR3 sequence is 16 residues long. Germline CDR1 reads SGHAT; CDR2 reads FQNNGV. The DNA of the CDR3 is TGTGCCAGCAGCTCCGCCCAGGACTCATACCTTGAGACCCAGTACTTC. Translation gives CASSSAQDSYLETQYF. Full variable domain (rest looked up from reference TRBV11-2 and TRBJ2-5): EAGVAQSPRYKIIEKRQSVAFWCNPISGHATLYWYQQILGQGPKLLIQFQNNGVVDDSQLPKDRFSAERLKGVDSTLKIQPAKLEDSAVYLCASSSAQDSYLETQYFGPGTRLLVL.

The V gene is TRBV10-3, the J gene TRBJ2-5; 8 nucleotides agree with TRBD1. Matching the DNA end better, TRBJ2-7 makes the J call doubtful. The CDR3 is 15 amino acids. Germline V gene lookup returns CDR1 ENHRY and CDR2 SYGVKD. This CDR3 is CAISEWGGQGYEQYF. CDR3 nucleotide sequence: TGTGCCATCAGTGAGTGGGGAGGACAGGGATACGAGCAGTACTTC.